This T cell receptor beta chain was observed in a study of cytomegalovirus exposure and HLA in healthy donors. Study results and caveats: Across donors, sequencing depth was assumed by presence/absence analyses to be roughly uniform. Productive status was seen about 90% or about 30% of the time for most TCR beta V segments in an earlier analysis.

Healthy bone marrow donors made up the donor group. Concerning this clone itself: Antigen specificity is unknown.

CDR1 is SGHTA and CDR2 is FQGNSA in the germline V gene. CDR3 length: 16 residues. V lost 1 base, J lost 3 bases, and 13 bases lay in between. PCR amplification relied on 60 Vbeta primers (plus 13 Jbeta primers). Libraries were prepared by immunoSEQ multiplex PCR; TCRdb keeps only in-frame clonotypes and omits some of them. The profile covers around 220,000 clones, with 70% to 80% appearing a single time and about 1.9% taken by the ten largest. The TCR was taken from a woman in her twenties or thirties in good health and CMV-seronegative. The specimen sequenced was PBMCs. The rearrangement uses TRBV7-2 and TRBJ2-1; D unresolved. CDR3 DNA sequence: TGTGCCAGCAGCTTAGGTCCGACTTCCAGCTACAATGAGCAGTTCTTC. Translation gives CASSLGPTSSYNEQFF.